This T cell receptor (beta chain) was observed in a study of blood T cell repertoires in COVID-19. Using immunoSEQ multiplex PCR, the repertoire was profiled, and TCRdb retains in-frame clones only, with some absent. This sample carries fewer than 200,000 clones, over 75% of them seen once, and the ten largest clones take less than 30%. The CDR3 consists of 18 residues. Germline CDR1 and CDR2: SGHRS and YFSETQ. J lost 2 bases, V lost 0 bases, and 7 bases had no gene match. Sequencing was performed on peripheral blood. The clonotype originates from a woman in her 70s with acute or convalescent COVID-19. The rearrangement uses TRBV5-1 and TRBJ2-1; 11 bases align to TRBD2. The CDR3 loop reads CASSLGVAGGSPYNEQFF. CDR3 DNA: TGCGCCAGCAGCTTGGGGGTAGCGGGAGGGTCCCCCTACAATGAGCAGTTCTTC.